This entry lists 13 T cell receptor beta chains sequenced from one sample in a study of regulatory T cells in long-lasting Graves disease. Stated time point: persistent/refractory GD, antithyroid drugs over 5 years with positive TRAb. PBMC-extracted RNA yielded the TCR library. Arm-PCR of CDR3 regions and iRepertoire HTBI primers were the basis on which TCR beta libraries were built. TCRdb recomputed calls from the multiplex PCR reads with MiXCR, one row per CDR3 protein. The sample consists of under 450,000 distinct CDR3 sequences, 23% of them appearing once. The sequencing here drew on peripheral blood mononuclear cells (PBMCs), taken when the disease was refractory, from a patient treated with antithyroid drugs. All receptors derive from a female donor with Graves disease.

There are a few counts of this clonotype. V gene TRBV19 combines with J gene TRBJ1-4; D is perhaps TRBD1 (5 bases). Trimming took off 8 bases at V and 5 bases at J, with 15 bases between the two ends. In germline, CDR1 is LNHDA, CDR2 SQIVND (reference sequence). The CDR3 covers 14 residues. As DNA, the CDR3 is TGTGCCAGTCTAGGGGACGGGTTAAATGAAAAACTGTTTTTT. It encodes CASLGDGLNEKLFF.

The chain couples TRBV4-1 to TRBJ2-5, with D perhaps matching TRBD2 (6 bases). Germline V CDR1 and CDR2: MGHRA, YSYEKL. The V and J ends lost 1 base and 2 bases respectively, with 11 bases between them. This CDR3 is 15 amino acids long. The CDR3 spells CASSQAQRVQETQYF. As DNA, the CDR3 is TGCGCCAGCAGCCAAGCCCAGCGGGTACAAGAGACCCAGTACTTC.

There are many counts of this clonotype. The J gene is TRBJ2-5, the V gene TRBV11-2; 15 positions agree with TRBD2. V gave up 4 bases and J gave up 1 base; unmatched junction bases: 7. Germline V gene sequence: CDR1 SGHAT, CDR2 FQNNGV. CDR3 length: 18 amino acids. Written as DNA, the CDR3 is TGTGCCAGCAGCTCCGGGACTAGCGGGAGGAGGGGCCAAGAGACCCAGTACTTC. Translation gives CASSSGTSGRRGQETQYF.

This clonotype was counted ten times or more. The J gene is TRBJ2-5, the V gene TRBV20-1; D is undetermined. The germline CDR1 and CDR2 sequences are DFQATT and SNEGSKA (reference sequence). The V end was cut by 1 base, the J end by 2 bases, with 8 bases between. The CDR3 spans 13 residues. This CDR3 reads CSARGAVQETQYF. The DNA for the CDR3 is TGCAGTGCTAGAGGGGCTGTACAAGAGACCCAGTACTTC.

The CDR3 protein is CASSTILDLSTNEKLFF. The CDR3 DNA follows: TGTGCCAGCAGTACCATTCTGGACCTATCTACTAATGAAAAACTGTTTTTT. This sequence joins TRBV25-1 and TRBJ1-4; no firm D call. V was pared by 5 bases and J by 2 bases, with 18 bases between. Germline CDR1 MGHDK, CDR2 SYGVNS. The CDR3 contains 17 residues.

This clonotype came up once. V is TRBV7-9 and J is TRBJ1-2; unclear D gene. V shed 5 bases and J shed 8 bases, with 18 bases lying between them. Germline CDR1 and CDR2: SEHNR and FQNEAQ (reference sequence). This CDR3 has 14 residues. In nucleotides, the CDR3 is TGTGCCAGCAGCCTGAGAGAGGTACCCTACGGCTACACCTTC. As protein: CASSLREVPYGYTF.

This clonotype was counted a few times. This sequence joins TRBV5-1 and TRBJ1-6; the D gene is possibly TRBD1 (6 bases). Trimming removed 5 bases from V and 14 bases from J, with 23 bases in between. The CDR3 runs 15 residues. CDR1 and CDR2 (germline): SGHRS, YFSETQ. The CDR3 nucleotides are TGCGCCAGCAGTACAGGCGGACAGTCCTCGGCGTCCCTCCACTTT. Protein product: CASSTGGQSSASLHF.

This clonotype showed up just once. The V and J genes are TRBV7-2 and TRBJ2-1; 16 positions match TRBD2. CDR3 length: 18 amino acids. Unmatched junction bases numbered 5, after V lost 1 base and J lost 5 bases. The germline V gene encodes CDR1 SGHTA and CDR2 FQGNSA. DNA for the CDR3: TGTGCCAGCAGCTTAGTGGGGACTAGCGGGGGGGGCCACAATGAGCAGTTCTTC. Protein: CASSLVGTSGGGHNEQFF.

V usage is TRBV7-2 and J usage is TRBJ2-7, with D tentatively TRBD1 (6 bases). The ends were cut back, 8 bases at V and 5 bases at J, with 16 bases in the middle. Germline V lookup: CDR1 SGHTA, CDR2 FQGNSA. The CDR3 totals 13 residues. CDR3 nucleotides: TGTGCCAGCGGCCACAGGGATTTCGACGAGCAGTACTTC. Amino acids: CASGHRDFDEQYF. The whole variable domain, filled in from reference TRBV7-2 and TRBJ2-7, reads GAGVSQSPSNKVTEKGKDVELRCDPISGHTALYWYRQSLGQGLEFLIYFQGNSAPDKSGLPSDRFSAERTGGSVSTLTIQRTQQEDSAVYLCASGHRDFDEQYFGPGTRLTVT.

This clonotype turned up a few times. This sequence joins TRBV19 and TRBJ2-2, with 12 nucleotides matching TRBD2. V lost 6 bases and J lost 4; bases outside the gene matches: 3. CDR1 is LNHDA, CDR2 SQIVND, per germline (reference sequence). CDR3 length: 15 residues. The CDR3 reads CASRLGLAGTGELFF. The CDR3 nucleotides read TGTGCCAGTAGGTTGGGACTAGCGGGCACCGGGGAGCTGTTTTTT.

This clonotype has only one observation. Being one base from a much bigger clone, this may be a read error. The chain employs TRBV6-1 and TRBJ1-2, with 8 bases fitting TRBD1. The germline V gene has CDR1 MNHNS and CDR2 SASEGT. The CDR3 loop spans 15 amino acids. The CDR3 DNA reads TGTGCCAGCACCCATCGGGGACAGGCTAACTATGGCTGCACCTTC. Its translation: CASTHRGQANYGCTF.

The J gene is TRBJ2-2, the V gene TRBV30; D uncertain. Germline V gene data show CDR1 as GTSNPN and CDR2 as SVGIG (reference sequence). The V gene lost 3 bases and the J gene lost 7 bases, with 6 bases spanning the gap. This CDR3 is 11 amino acids long. The CDR3 region is CAWRGIGELFF. The CDR3 DNA sequence: TGTGCCTGGAGGGGGATCGGGGAGCTGTTTTTT.

This clonotype was seen more than once but under ten times. This sequence joins TRBV2 and TRBJ1-2, with D perhaps TRBD1 (6 bases). The CDR3 spans 13 residues. Germline V gene lookup returns CDR1 SNHLY and CDR2 FYNNEI. Trimming cost V 7 bases and J 3 bases, with 12 bases left between them. The CDR3 DNA is TGTGCCAGCAATAGGGGGACTGACTATGGCTACACCTTC. Translation gives CASNRGTDYGYTF. Drawing the rest from reference TRBV2 and TRBJ1-2, the complete variable domain is EPEVTQTPSHQVTQMGQEVILRCVPISNHLYFYWYRQILGQKVEFLVSFYNNEISEKSEIFDDQFSVERPDGSNFTLKIRSTKLEDSAMYFCASNRGTDYGYTFGSGTRLTVV.